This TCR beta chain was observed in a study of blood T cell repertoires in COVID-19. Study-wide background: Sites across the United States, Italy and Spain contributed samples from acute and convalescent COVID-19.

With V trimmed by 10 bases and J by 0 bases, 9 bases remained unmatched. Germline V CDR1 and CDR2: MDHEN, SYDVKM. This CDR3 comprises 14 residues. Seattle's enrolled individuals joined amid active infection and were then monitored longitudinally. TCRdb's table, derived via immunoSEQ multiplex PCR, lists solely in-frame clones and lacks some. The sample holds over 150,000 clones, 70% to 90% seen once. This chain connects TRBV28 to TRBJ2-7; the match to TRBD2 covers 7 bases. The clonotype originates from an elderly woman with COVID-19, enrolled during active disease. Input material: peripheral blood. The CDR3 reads CATKDGGSSYEQYF. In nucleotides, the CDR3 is TGTGCCACCAAAGACGGGGGGAGCTCCTACGAGCAGTACTTC.